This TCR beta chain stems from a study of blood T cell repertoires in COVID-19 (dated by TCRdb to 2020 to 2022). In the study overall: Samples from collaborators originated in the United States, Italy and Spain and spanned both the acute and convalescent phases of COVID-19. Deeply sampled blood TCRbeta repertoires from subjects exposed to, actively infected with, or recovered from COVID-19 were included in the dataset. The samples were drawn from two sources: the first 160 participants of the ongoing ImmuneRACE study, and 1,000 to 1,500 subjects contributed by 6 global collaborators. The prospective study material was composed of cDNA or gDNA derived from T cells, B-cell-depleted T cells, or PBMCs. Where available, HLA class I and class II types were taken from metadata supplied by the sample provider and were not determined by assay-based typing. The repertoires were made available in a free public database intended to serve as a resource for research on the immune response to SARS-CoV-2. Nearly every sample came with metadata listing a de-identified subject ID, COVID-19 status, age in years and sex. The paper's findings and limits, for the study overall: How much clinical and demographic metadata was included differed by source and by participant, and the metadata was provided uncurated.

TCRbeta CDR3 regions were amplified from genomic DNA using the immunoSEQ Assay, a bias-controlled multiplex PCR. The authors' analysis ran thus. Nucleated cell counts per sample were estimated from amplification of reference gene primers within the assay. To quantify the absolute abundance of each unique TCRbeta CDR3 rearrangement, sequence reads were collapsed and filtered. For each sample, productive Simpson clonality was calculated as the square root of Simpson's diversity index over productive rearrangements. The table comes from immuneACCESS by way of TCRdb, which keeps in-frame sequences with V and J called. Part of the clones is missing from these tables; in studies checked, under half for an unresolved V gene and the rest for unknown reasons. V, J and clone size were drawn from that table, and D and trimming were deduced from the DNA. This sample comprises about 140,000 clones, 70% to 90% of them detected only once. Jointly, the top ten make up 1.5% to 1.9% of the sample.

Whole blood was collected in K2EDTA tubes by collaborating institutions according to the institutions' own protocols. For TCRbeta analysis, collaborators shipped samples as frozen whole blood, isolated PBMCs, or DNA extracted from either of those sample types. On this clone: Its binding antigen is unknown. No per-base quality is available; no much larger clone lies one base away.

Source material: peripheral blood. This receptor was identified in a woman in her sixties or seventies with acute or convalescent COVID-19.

The sequence in DNA is TGTGCCAGCAGCCCGCCGTCCAGGGGGGTGAACACTGAAGCTTTCTTT. It codes for CASSPPSRGVNTEAFF. The V and J segments used are TRBV27 and TRBJ1-1, and 7 bases in between align with TRBD1. From its cysteine to its phenylalanine, the CDR3 spans 16 amino acids. Of the read, only the CDR3 DNA is kept; its 48 bases are in frame from base 1. Trimmed from V: 6 bases; trimmed from J: 0 bases; junction bases lacking a gene match: 10. According to the germline V gene (reference sequence), CDR1 reads MNHEY and CDR2 reads SMNVEV.